This TCR beta chain was profiled in a study of immune aging and cytomegalovirus after organ transplant (dated by TCRdb to about 2021). Regarding the study in general: All transplant recipients received three-drug immunosuppression with prednisone, tacrolimus, and mycophenolate.

The time point label for this specimen denotes: five sample-tagged time points from pre-transplant (day -1) to day 368 post-transplant, pooled. After thawing, PBMC were stimulated with a CMV IE-1 overlapping peptide library for more than 9 hours, with no transport inhibitors added. After thawing, cells rested overnight before stimulation in R10 medium with CD28/CD49d costimulation. The IE-1 peptide library was composed of 15-amino-acid peptides with overlaps of 11 amino acids. Samples from each time point were barcoded using BD Single-Cell Multiplexing Kit Sample Tags, then pooled and stained with oligo-conjugated anti-CD45RA and sorting antibodies. A BD FACSAria III was used to sort CMV-responsive CD8+CD137+ and CD4+CD154+ T cells at 4-way purity. EDTA vacutainers were used to collect blood, which was then processed with a Ficoll gradient within 1-24 hours. With respect to this clonotype: The clone's antigen remains unknown. No base qualities exist here, and no much larger clone lies one base off it.

Points the paper makes about the study in general: Since the sequencing data did not include a CD57 measurement, a conservative gene-based definition of aging was used in its place. Large clones contained a bigger proportion of TEMRA cells, and over time the seven largest clones (approximately 2,000 cells) picked up aged and TEMRA cells and lost TCM cells. Post-transplant increases in aged-phenotype cells were observed regardless of clone size, following viremia and occurring earlier in large clones (days 200-264) than in small clones.

Libraries were built with single-cell sequencing. The sequencer listed for this sample is Illumina NovaSeq 6000. The BD Rhapsody Targeted mRNA and AbSeq Reagent Kit, in a microwell format, was used for cell capture and library preparation. The libraries included TCR, sample tags, AbSeq, and targeted mRNA from the Human T-Cell Expression Panel, along with custom TOX and TOX2 primers. Libraries were sequenced on an Illumina NovaSeq. The original methods were these. The analysis covered over 9,500 cells in total, of which 7,000 to 7,500 were CD8 T cells and 4494 were CD8 T cells with an identifiable TCR CDR3. The BD Rhapsody Targeted Analysis Pipeline, including V(D)J processing, was run on the Seven Bridges Genomics platform to process the raw data. Quality control, Sample Tag demultiplexing with Lex-BDSMK, clone identification with VDJ Explorer, and Seurat clustering were performed in SeqGeq 1.6.0. A clone was considered non-expanded if it made up <1% of CD8 T cells, and considered a clonal expansion if it made up >2.5% of the sample. TCRdb reprocessing: public reads trimmed at Q25 with fastp, clones called with MiXCR, in-frame beta chains kept. Each CDR3 protein appears once, grouped with its most common genes and DNA. The V and J calls and clone size come from TCRdb's table, not from the authors' own analysis. The sample records around 21,000 distinct CDR3 sequences, roughly a third of which are singletons. Together, the top ten hold 20% to 30% of the sample.

Compared with germline, V lacks 5 bases and J lacks 6 bases; bases without a gene match: 15. The CDR3 runs 17 residues from the cysteine to the phenylalanine. Of the read, only the CDR3 DNA is kept; its 51 bases are in frame from base 1. The sequenced sample was CMV peptide-activated CD4+ and CD8+ T cells sorted from blood, obtained at five time points, pooled. The sample's cell subset or site label, in plain terms: sorted CD8+CD137+ and CD4+CD154+ T cells after about 12 h CMV IE-1 peptide stimulation. Recombination linked TRBV12-3 or TRBV12-4 to TRBJ2-1; the junction holds 8 bases that match TRBD2. This TCR was recovered from a female donor who had a heart transplant and CMV viremia. The nucleotide sequence is given as TGTGCCAGCAGTCCACAGGTGGGACTAGGGCCCACCAATGAGCAGTTCTTC. This translates into CASSPQVGLGPTNEQFF.